The TCR beta chain under discussion was sequenced for a study of blood T cells in healthy people across ages. The study, taken as a whole, reports: The study regarded diversity estimates from one million T cells as underestimates. TCR beta diversity correlated strongly with naive T cell percentage. Long-lived donors had more naive CD4+ cells and higher diversity than aged donors.

A J-beta primer mix and a sample-barcoded 5' primer were used in a second PCR of about 7 to 12 cycles. Via MiXCR, TCRdb re-called the 5' RACE reads, giving one row per CDR3 protein. The profile shows 710,000 or so distinct CDR3 sequences, about a third of them singletons. In regard to this clonotype: Its antigen is currently unknown.

Every sample had a minimum of 7 million PBMCs isolated. The germline V gene encodes CDR1 GTSNPN and CDR2 SVGIG (reference sequence). After removal of 1 base from V and 5 bases from J, the junction contained 2 bases not matched to a gene. The CDR3 runs to 14 residues. The sample consisted of blood. The gene calls are TRBV30 and TRBJ1-1; 12 bases match TRBD1. The sequence was obtained from a woman of 80 years or more in good health. The DNA for the CDR3 is TGTGCCTGGAGTGGGGACAGGGGGCTGACTGAAGCTTTCTTT. Protein: CAWSGDRGLTEAFF.